The 17 T cell receptor beta chains below all came from one sample that was sequenced in a study of OX40 agonist ivuxolimab in advanced cancers. TCRdb's table, derived via immunoSEQ multiplex PCR, lists solely in-frame clones and lacks some. The sample contains just over 90,000 clones, approximately 94% of which appear only once. The sequencing used CD4+ or CD8+ T cells sorted from blood, collected in a trial of the OX40 agonist ivuxolimab. These receptor sequences come from an adult with an advanced solid tumor such as melanoma, head and neck, liver or kidney cancer.

This chain links TRBV30 with TRBJ2-1; D remains unclear. Trimming cost V 1 base and J 0 bases, with 10 bases left between them. This CDR3 contains 15 residues. Germline V gene sequence: CDR1 GTSNPN, CDR2 SVGIG (reference sequence). In DNA, the CDR3 is TGTGCCTGGAGTGATGGGGTAACCTCCTACAATGAGCAGTTCTTC. Its translation: CAWSDGVTSYNEQFF.

This sequence joins TRBV4-2 and TRBJ2-1; D is ambiguous. The CDR3 has 11 amino acids. The germline gives CDR1 LGHNA, CDR2 YNFKEQ. V was trimmed by 0 bases and J by 10 bases, leaving 4 bases between them. CDR3 residues: CASSQEDEQFF. The CDR3 DNA reads TGTGCCAGCAGCCAAGAAGACGAGCAGTTCTTC.

The chain recombines TRBV15 with TRBJ2-1, with 12 bases identical to TRBD2. The germline CDR1 and CDR2 sequences are LNHNV and YYDKDF (reference sequence). With 5 bases clipped from V and 1 base from J, the junction kept 12 bases outside the gene matches. The CDR3 runs 19 residues. The CDR3 DNA follows: TGTGCCACCAGCTCTTCAACTAGCGGGGGGTCCTATTCCTACAATGAGCAGTTCTTC. Its translation is CATSSSTSGGSYSYNEQFF.

The CDR3 region is CASSDPTGADNQPQHF. CDR3 DNA: TGTGCCAGCAGTGACCCGACAGGGGCTGATAATCAGCCCCAGCATTTT. The chain has TRBV6-4 and TRBJ1-5, with TRBD1 matching 8 bases. Germline CDR1 MRHNA, CDR2 SNTAGT. This CDR3 has 16 amino acids. Trimming took 2 bases from V and 4 from J; bases not matched to a gene: 7.

This clone was counted once. The V and J genes are TRBV4-2 and TRBJ1-1; D perhaps matches TRBD1 (5 bases). Trimming removed 0 bases at V and 11 bases at J, with 16 bases between. CDR1 and CDR2 from the germline V gene are LGHNA and YNFKEQ. The CDR3 is 14 amino acids. The CDR3 loop reads CASSQDMEGEGAFF. CDR3 in DNA: TGTGCCAGCAGCCAAGATATGGAGGGTGAGGGGGCTTTCTTT.

This chain joins TRBV4-1 and TRBJ2-5; D unclear. This CDR3 region has 14 residues. Germline CDR1 is MGHRA and CDR2 is YSYEKL. Trimming removed 2 bases at V and 2 bases at J, with 9 bases between. In DNA, the CDR3 is TGCGCCAGCAGCCAATCCCCTGAGCAAGAGACCCAGTACTTC. This translates into CASSQSPEQETQYF.

V is TRBV9 and J is TRBJ2-2, with D possibly being TRBD2 (7 bases). This CDR3 is 20 amino acids long. The germline CDR1 and CDR2 sequences are SGDLS and YYNGEE. Between the trimmed V and J ends, which lost 4 bases and 1 base, there was a span of 26 bases. The chain's CDR3 is CASSPRQARRGPLNTGELFF. CDR3 nucleotide sequence: TGTGCCAGCAGCCCGAGACAGGCAAGGCGGGGGCCTTTGAACACCGGGGAGCTGTTTTTT.

This sequence joins TRBV29-1 and TRBJ2-1; TRBD2 aligns across 15 bases. The V gene's germline CDR1 is SQVTM and CDR2 ANQGSEA. The length of the CDR3 is 17 residues. Unmatched junction bases numbered 15, after V lost 6 bases and J lost 9 bases. CDR3 sequence (DNA): TGCAGCGTCCCTCCAGGACTAGCGGGAGGGCAATGGGGTGAGCAGTTCTTC. It codes for CSVPPGLAGGQWGEQFF.

The chain carries TRBV5-1 and TRBJ1-1, with D possibly being TRBD1 (6 bases). Germline CDR1 SGHRS, CDR2 YFSETQ. The V end was cut by 0 bases, the J end by 0 bases, with 27 bases between. The CDR3 has 21 amino acids. CDR3 residues: CASSLAGQKGAPYRLNTEAFF. Written as DNA, the CDR3 is TGCGCCAGCAGCTTGGCTGGACAGAAAGGGGCTCCGTATCGGCTGAACACTGAAGCTTTCTTT.

This clone occurred once. This CDR3 reads CASGPIPLAGDNEQFF. The DNA of the CDR3 is TGTGCTAGTGGTCCGATCCCCCTAGCGGGGGACAATGAGCAGTTCTTC. V usage is TRBV12-5 and J usage is TRBJ2-1; TRBD2 agrees at 10 bases. CDR1 LGHNT and CDR2 FRNRAP come from the germline V gene. The CDR3 is 16 amino acids. Unmatched junction bases numbered 9, after V lost 5 bases and J lost 5 bases.

V is TRBV10-1 and J is TRBJ2-2; TRBD1 or TRBD2 may be the D gene (5 bases each). Germline V gene sequence: CDR1 WNHNN, CDR2 SYGVQD (reference sequence). The ends were cut back, 5 bases at V and 4 bases at J, with 17 bases in the middle. The CDR3 is made up of 16 amino acids. The CDR3 DNA sequence: TGCGCCAGCAGTCTATACCGGGACCACCTCACCGGGGAGCTGTTTTTT. Protein product: CASSLYRDHLTGELFF.

The CDR3 coding sequence is TGTGCCAGCAAAAGCACAGATACGCAGTATTTT. It translates to CASKSTDTQYF. The V call is TRBV27, the J call TRBJ2-3, with unresolved D. The CDR3 is 11 amino acids. Germline-derived CDR1 and CDR2 are MNHEY and SMNVEV (reference sequence). The V end was cut by 7 bases, the J end by 0 bases, with 2 bases between.

The V call is TRBV6-6, the J call TRBJ2-7; 10 bases align to TRBD1. Unmatched junction bases numbered 2, after V lost 4 bases and J lost 11 bases. Germline assignment: CDR1 MNHNY and CDR2 SVGAGI (reference sequence). This CDR3 contains 11 residues. CDR3 loop: CASSSGTGEYF. The CDR3 coding sequence is TGTGCCAGCAGTTCCGGGACAGGGGAGTACTTC.

The V call is TRBV13, the J call TRBJ2-3, with 9 nucleotides matching TRBD2. Germline V lookup: CDR1 PRHDT, CDR2 FYEKMQ (reference sequence). The trim removed 2 bases at V and 0 bases at J, leaving 3 bases unmatched. This CDR3 comprises 16 residues. CDR3 in amino acids: CASSLLSGGSTDTQYF. DNA for the CDR3: TGTGCCAGCAGCTTACTCAGCGGGGGGAGCACAGATACGCAGTATTTT.

This chain connects TRBV10-1 to TRBJ2-7; 7 bases map to TRBD1. V was clipped by 5 bases and J by 3 bases; unmatched bases: 7. Germline lookup yields CDR1 WNHNN and CDR2 SYGVQD (reference sequence). CDR3 length: 14 amino acids. CDR3 in DNA: TGCGCCAGCAGTCCATTCGACAGGGTCTACGAGCAGTACTTC. The encoded protein is CASSPFDRVYEQYF.

The chain links TRBV4-1 to TRBJ2-2, with 7 bases that match TRBD2. CDR3 length: 16 amino acids. J gave up 5 bases and V 4 bases, and 10 bases lay outside the gene matches. The germline V gene has CDR1 MGHRA and CDR2 YSYEKL. CDR3 sequence: CASSRTAGEWTGELFF. The CDR3 DNA follows: TGCGCCAGCAGCCGAACGGCGGGAGAGTGGACCGGGGAGCTGTTTTTT.

The J gene is TRBJ1-1, the V gene TRBV4-1, with TRBD1 matching over 10 bases. CDR3 length equals 13 residues. CDR1 and CDR2 from the germline V gene are MGHRA and YSYEKL. The V gene end was trimmed by 5 bases and the J gene end by 6 bases; junction bases not matched to a gene: 3. The CDR3 DNA sequence: TGCGCCAGCAGCTGGACAGGGGGGGCTGAAGCTTTCTTT. Translation: CASSWTGGAEAFF.